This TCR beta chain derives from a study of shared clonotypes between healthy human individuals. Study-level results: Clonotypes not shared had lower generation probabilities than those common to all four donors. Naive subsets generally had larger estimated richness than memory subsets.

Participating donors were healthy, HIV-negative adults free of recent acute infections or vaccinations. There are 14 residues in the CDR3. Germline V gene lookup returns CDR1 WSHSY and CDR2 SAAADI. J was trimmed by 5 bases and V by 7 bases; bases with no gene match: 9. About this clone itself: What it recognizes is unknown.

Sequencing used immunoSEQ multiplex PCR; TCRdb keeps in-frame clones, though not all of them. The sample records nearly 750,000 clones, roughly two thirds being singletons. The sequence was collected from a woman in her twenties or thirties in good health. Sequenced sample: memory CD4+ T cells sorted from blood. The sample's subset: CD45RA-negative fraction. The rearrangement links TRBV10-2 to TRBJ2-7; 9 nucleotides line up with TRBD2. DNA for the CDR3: TGCGCCAGCACCCCGGAGGGCGGGGGGGACGAGCAGTACTTC. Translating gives CASTPEGGGDEQYF.